The clone carrying this TCR beta chain has ten or more counts. Stated time point: patch test 2, 6 weeks after DPC sensitization. As to treatment: therapeutic diphenylcyclopropenone sensitization with weekly scalp DPC. MiXCR, applied by TCRdb to the RACE reads, yields one record per CDR3 protein. The top ten hold about 5.4% of the sample, which has some 350,000 distinct CDR3 sequences, about 6.3% seen once. The source of the sample is a study of human T cells and chemical hapten exposure. The CDR3 contains 13 residues. V lost 4 bases and J lost 12; bases outside the gene matches: 12. The sequence was obtained from a woman younger than 30 with alopecia areata. Some clones in this sample may be carry-over from other donors' samples. The chain has TRBV12-3 or TRBV12-4 and TRBJ2-7; 7 nucleotides match TRBD1. The input for sequencing was whole blood, taken in connection with sensitization to the hapten diphenylcyclopropenone (DPC). The CDR3 reads CASSWPGTANLYF. The CDR3 DNA sequence: TGTGCCAGCAGTTGGCCCGGGACAGCTAATTTGTACTTC.